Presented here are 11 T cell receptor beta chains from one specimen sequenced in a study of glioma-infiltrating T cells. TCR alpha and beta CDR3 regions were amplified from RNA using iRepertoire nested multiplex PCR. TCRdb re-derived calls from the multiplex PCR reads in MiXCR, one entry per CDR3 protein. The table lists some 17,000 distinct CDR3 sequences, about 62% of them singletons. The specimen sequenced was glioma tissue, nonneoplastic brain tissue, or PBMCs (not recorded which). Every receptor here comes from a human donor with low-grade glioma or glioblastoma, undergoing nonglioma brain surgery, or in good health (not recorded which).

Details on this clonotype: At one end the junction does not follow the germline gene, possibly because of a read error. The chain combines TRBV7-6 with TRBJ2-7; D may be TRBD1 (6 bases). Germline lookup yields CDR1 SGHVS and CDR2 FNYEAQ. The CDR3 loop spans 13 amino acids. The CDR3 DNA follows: TGTGCCAGCAGCTTAACAGGGCTCTACGAGCGGTACTTC. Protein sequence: CASSLTGLYERYF.

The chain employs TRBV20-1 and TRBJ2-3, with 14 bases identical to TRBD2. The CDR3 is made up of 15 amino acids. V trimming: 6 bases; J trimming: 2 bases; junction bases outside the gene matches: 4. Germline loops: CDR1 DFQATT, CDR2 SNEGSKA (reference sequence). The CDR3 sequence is CSARTSGRYTDTQYF. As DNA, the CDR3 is TGCAGTGCCAGGACTAGCGGGAGGTACACAGATACGCAGTATTTT.

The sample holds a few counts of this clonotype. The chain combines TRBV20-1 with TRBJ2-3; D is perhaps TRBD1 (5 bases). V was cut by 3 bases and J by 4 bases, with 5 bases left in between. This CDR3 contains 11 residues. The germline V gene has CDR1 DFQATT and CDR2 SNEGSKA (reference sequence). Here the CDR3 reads CSARTADTQYF. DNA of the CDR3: TGCAGTGCTAGGACAGCAGATACGCAGTATTTT.

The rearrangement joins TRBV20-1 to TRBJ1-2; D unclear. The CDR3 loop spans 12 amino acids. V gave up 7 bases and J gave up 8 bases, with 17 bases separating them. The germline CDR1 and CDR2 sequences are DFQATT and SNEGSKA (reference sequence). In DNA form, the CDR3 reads TGCAGTGTTGGAGGTACAAGTCAGGGCTACACCTTC. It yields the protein CSVGGTSQGYTF.

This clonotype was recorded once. CDR3 sequence (DNA): TGTGCCAGCAGTTTCATTGACAGCGAGAACACTGAAGCTTTCTTT. Residues: CASSFIDSENTEAFF. V is TRBV28 and J is TRBJ1-1, with a weak D call TRBD1 (5 bases). CDR3 size: 15 residues. Germline CDR1 MDHEN, CDR2 SYDVKM. The ends were cut back, 3 bases at V and 1 base at J, with 12 bases in the middle.

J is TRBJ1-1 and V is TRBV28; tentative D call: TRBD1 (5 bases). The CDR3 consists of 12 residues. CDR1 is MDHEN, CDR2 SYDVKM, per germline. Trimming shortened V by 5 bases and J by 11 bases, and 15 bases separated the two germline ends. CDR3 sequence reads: CASSDRQRRAFF. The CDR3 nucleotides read TGTGCCAGCAGTGACCGACAGAGGAGGGCTTTCTTT.

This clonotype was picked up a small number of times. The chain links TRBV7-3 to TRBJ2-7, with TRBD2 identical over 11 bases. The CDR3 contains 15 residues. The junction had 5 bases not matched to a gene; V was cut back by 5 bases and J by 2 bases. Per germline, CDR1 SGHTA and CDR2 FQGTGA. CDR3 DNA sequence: TGTGCCAGCAGCACTAGCGGGAGAGGGACCTACGAGCAGTACTTC. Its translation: CASSTSGRGTYEQYF.

This CDR3 is CSVLRGDEQYF. The CDR3 coding sequence is TGCAGTGTTCTCAGGGGGGACGAGCAGTACTTC. The gene calls are TRBV20-1 and TRBJ2-7, with D tentatively TRBD1 (7 bases). The CDR3 has 11 residues. V was clipped by 7 bases and J by 5 bases, with 12 bases between them. Germline V CDR1 and CDR2: DFQATT, SNEGSKA (reference sequence).

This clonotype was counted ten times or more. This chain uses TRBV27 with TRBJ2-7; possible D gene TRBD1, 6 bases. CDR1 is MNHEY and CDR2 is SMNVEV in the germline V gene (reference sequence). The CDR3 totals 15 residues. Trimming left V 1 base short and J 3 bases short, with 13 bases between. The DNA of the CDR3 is TGTGCCAGCAGTTTATGGGGGACATCTAGCTACGAGCAGTACTTC. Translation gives CASSLWGTSSYEQYF.

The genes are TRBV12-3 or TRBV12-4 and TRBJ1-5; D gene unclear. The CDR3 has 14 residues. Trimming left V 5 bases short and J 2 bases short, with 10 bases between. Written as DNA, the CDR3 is TGTGCCAGCAGTGACACCGTCCGCAATCAGCCCCAGCATTTT. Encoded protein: CASSDTVRNQPQHF.

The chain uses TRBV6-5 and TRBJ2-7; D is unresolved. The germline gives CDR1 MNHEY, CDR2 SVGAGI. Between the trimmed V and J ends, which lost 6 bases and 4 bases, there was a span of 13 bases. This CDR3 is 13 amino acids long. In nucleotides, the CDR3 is TGTGCCAGCAGCGTTAACGGGTGGTACGAGCAGTACTTC. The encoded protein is CASSVNGWYEQYF.